This T cell receptor (beta chain) was found in a study of blood T cell repertoires in COVID-19. Looking at the study overall: COVID-19 samples from acute and convalescent phases originated in the United States, Italy and Spain. T cells, B-cell-depleted T cells, or PBMCs supplied cDNA or gDNA.

V was clipped by 6 bases and J by 7 bases; unmatched bases: 12. CDR1 is SGHTA and CDR2 is FQGNSA in the germline V gene. This CDR3 has 15 residues. Under the authors' procedure: Counts of nucleated cells, estimated from reference gene primer amplification, were obtained. Data came from immunoSEQ multiplex PCR; TCRdb stores just in-frame clones and leaves some out. For V, J and clone size, that table is used; D and trimming come from the DNA. This table has roughly 180,000 clones, more than 80% appearing once. This clone was picked up a small number of times. The sequenced sample was peripheral blood. The genes are TRBV7-2 and TRBJ2-7; 10 bases line up with TRBD2. The sequence was collected from a woman aged 60-75 years with acute or convalescent COVID-19. CDR3 loop: CASSKGAGGQGEQYF. DNA for the CDR3: TGTGCCAGCAGTAAGGGAGCGGGAGGGCAAGGGGAGCAGTACTTC.